These 21 T cell receptor beta chains originate from one sample sequenced in a study of STAT3 mutations in large granular lymphocyte leukemia. Findings and caveats of the study: Every T-LGLL patient had at least one immunodominant TCRbeta clonotype.

Some clones are missing from TCRdb's copy, which holds only in-frame ones; the method was immunoSEQ multiplex PCR. The table records some 5,800 clones, roughly 73% of them present only once. Antigens of these TCRs are unknown. Sequencing was performed on peripheral blood mononuclear cells. Receptor source: a man between 35 and 55 years old with T-cell large granular lymphocyte leukemia. Some clones in this sample may be carry-over from other donors' samples.

The chain has TRBV30 and TRBJ1-4; D may be TRBD1 (5 bases). This CDR3 region has 13 residues. From germline, CDR1 is GTSNPN and CDR2 SVGIG (reference sequence). V was trimmed by 8 bases and J by 0 bases, leaving 10 bases between them. The CDR3, as DNA: TGTGCCGGGGGGGGAACAACTAATGAAAAACTGTTTTTT. Its translation: CAGGGTTNEKLFF.

The rearrangement links TRBV19 to TRBJ2-2; D is unresolved. This CDR3 has 13 amino acids. Trimming pared 6 bases from V and 5 bases from J, leaving 10 bases between. CDR1 is LNHDA, CDR2 SQIVND, per germline (reference sequence). CDR3 amino acids: CASRTPDTGELFF. CDR3 bases: TGTGCCAGTAGGACCCCAGATACCGGGGAGCTGTTTTTT.

The chain recombines TRBV5-1 with TRBJ2-2; TRBD2 matches 9 bases. The CDR3 sequence is 16 residues long. Germline assignment: CDR1 SGHRS and CDR2 YFSETQ. Unmatched junction bases numbered 4, after V lost 4 bases and J lost 0 bases. The CDR3 bases are TGCGCCAGCAGCATGTTAGCGGGGGCGAACACCGGGGAGCTGTTTTTT. It translates to CASSMLAGANTGELFF.

The rearrangement uses TRBV4-1 and TRBJ2-5; TRBD2 matches at 7 bases. After removal of 4 bases from V and 5 bases from J, the junction contained 7 bases not matched to a gene. The CDR3 contains 14 residues. Germline CDR1 and CDR2: MGHRA and YSYEKL. CDR3 nucleotides: TGCGCCAGCAGCCTAACTAGCGTCGGGGAGACCCAGTACTTC. Translation: CASSLTSVGETQYF.

The chain is built from TRBV7-2 and TRBJ2-1; TRBD2 agrees at 15 bases. Germline V gene sequence: CDR1 SGHTA, CDR2 FQGNSA. This CDR3 comprises 14 residues. J was trimmed by 15 bases and V by 5 bases; bases with no gene match: 8. The CDR3 loop reads CASSAGLAGGNLFF. The CDR3, as DNA: TGTGCCAGCAGCGCCGGACTAGCGGGGGGGAATCTGTTCTTC.

The rearrangement links TRBV28 to TRBJ2-2; possibly TRBD2 for D (6 bases). Germline-derived CDR1 and CDR2 are MDHEN and SYDVKM. This CDR3 has 17 amino acids. With 3 bases removed from V and 0 bases from J, the gap between germline ends came to 14 bases. DNA for the CDR3: TGTGCCAGCAGTTTTTCGGCGGGGAAGCCGAACACCGGGGAGCTGTTTTTT. Translated, it gives CASSFSAGKPNTGELFF.

The chain carries TRBV5-1 and TRBJ2-2; no definite D call. V gave up 4 bases and J gave up 3 bases, with 16 bases separating them. The CDR3 has 16 residues. Looked up from germline, CDR1 is SGHRS and CDR2 is YFSETQ. CDR3 in amino acids: CASSPTAAVDTGELFF. CDR3 DNA sequence: TGCGCCAGCAGCCCTACTGCTGCCGTGGACACCGGGGAGCTGTTTTTT.

This chain connects TRBV5-1 to TRBJ2-6, with TRBD1 as a possible D gene (6 bases). V lost 0 bases, J lost 2 bases, and 6 bases lay in between. The CDR3 is 15 amino acids. Germline V CDR1 and CDR2: SGHRS, YFSETQ. The DNA of the CDR3 is TGCGCCAGCAGCTTGGCAGGGGCTGGGGCCAACGTCCTGACTTTC. Translating gives CASSLAGAGANVLTF.

This chain uses TRBV7-9 with TRBJ2-7, with 9 bases fitting TRBD1. This CDR3 comprises 14 residues. Germline CDR1 SEHNR, CDR2 FQNEAQ (reference sequence). The trim removed 5 bases at V and 5 bases at J, leaving 7 bases unmatched. The CDR3 region is CASSLLDRGHEQYF. DNA of the CDR3: TGTGCCAGCAGCCTGTTGGACAGGGGACACGAGCAGTACTTC.

This clone was seen only a few times. V is TRBV28 and J is TRBJ2-3, with 10 bases identical to TRBD1. The CDR3 is made up of 16 amino acids. The germline V gene encodes CDR1 MDHEN and CDR2 SYDVKM. Trimming took 7 bases from V and 6 from J; bases not matched to a gene: 13. CDR3 bases: TGTGCCAGCACTACCCCCGACAGGGGGCCTATTGATACGCAGTATTTT. Translated, it gives CASTTPDRGPIDTQYF.

This chain connects TRBV28 to TRBJ2-2; no clear D. The CDR3 has 13 residues. V gave up 6 bases and J gave up 4 bases, with 9 bases separating them. Per the germline V gene, CDR1 is MDHEN and CDR2 is SYDVKM. This chain's CDR3 is CASRTRSTGELFF. The CDR3 DNA reads as TGTGCCAGCAGAACCAGGTCCACCGGGGAGCTGTTTTTT. Full variable domain (rest looked up from reference TRBV28 and TRBJ2-2): DVKVTQSSRYLVKRTGEKVFLECVQDMDHENMFWYRQDPGLGLRLIYFSYDVKMKEKGDIPEGYSVSREKKERFSLILESASTNQTSMYLCASRTRSTGELFFGEGSRLTVL.

This clone has a single count. The chain uses TRBV7-8 and TRBJ2-7; weak D call: TRBD1 (5 bases). V was cut by 2 bases and J by 1 base, with 12 bases left in between. Germline V gene data show CDR1 as SGHVS and CDR2 as FQNEAQ. The CDR3 extends over 15 amino acids. DNA of the CDR3: TGTGCCAGCAGCTTACAGGCAGGGAAATCCTACGAGCAGTACTTC. It yields the protein CASSLQAGKSYEQYF.

The V gene is TRBV2, the J gene TRBJ1-2; 7 nucleotides line up with TRBD1. The junction had 8 bases not matched to a gene; V was cut back by 3 bases and J by 7 bases. The germline CDR1 and CDR2 sequences are SNHLY and FYNNEI. The CDR3 runs to 14 residues. CDR3 sequence (DNA): TGTGCCAGCAGTGACAGGGGGGCAGGGTTTGGCTACACCTTC. Translation: CASSDRGAGFGYTF. Based on the CDR3 plus reference TRBV2 and TRBJ1-2, the full variable domain is EPEVTQTPSHQVTQMGQEVILRCVPISNHLYFYWYRQILGQKVEFLVSFYNNEISEKSEIFDDQFSVERPDGSNFTLKIRSTKLEDSAMYFCASSDRGAGFGYTFGSGTRLTVV.

This chain joins TRBV6-1 and TRBJ2-3; no clear D. The CDR3 is made up of 16 amino acids. V was shortened by 3 bases and J by 8 bases, with 21 bases between the two germline ends. Germline CDR1 reads MNHNS; CDR2 reads SASEGT. This CDR3 is CASSDALAPRDGTQYF. CDR3 bases: TGTGCCAGCAGTGACGCATTGGCTCCCCGTGATGGTACGCAGTATTTT.

The CDR3 here is CASKGTGDYEQYF. In nucleotides, the CDR3 is TGTGCCTCCAAAGGGACAGGGGATTACGAGCAGTACTTC. The J gene is TRBJ2-7, the V gene TRBV30; 10 bases agree with TRBD1. Germline CDR1 is GTSNPN and CDR2 is SVGIG (reference sequence). This CDR3 has 13 amino acids. V was pared by 7 bases and J by 4 bases, with 7 bases of the junction left unmatched. Full variable domain (outside the CDR3, taken from reference TRBV30 and TRBJ2-7): SQTIHQWPATLVQPVGSPLSLECTVEGTSNPNLYWYRQAAGRGLQLLFYSVGIGQISSEVPQNLSASRPQDRQFILSSKKLLLSDSGFYLCASKGTGDYEQYFGPGTRLTVT.

The chain joins TRBV28 to TRBJ2-6, with 7 bases that match TRBD2. The V segment lost 6 bases and the J segment 0 bases; nucleotides outside the gene matches: 8. The CDR3 extends over 17 amino acids. Looked up from germline, CDR1 is MDHEN and CDR2 is SYDVKM. CDR3 residues: CASRAAGVLSGANVLTF. Written as DNA, the CDR3 is TGTGCCAGCAGGGCGGCGGGGGTCCTCTCTGGGGCCAACGTCCTGACTTTC.

This chain connects TRBV7-6 to TRBJ1-1; TRBD1 aligns across 8 bases. Germline CDR1 is SGHVS and CDR2 is FNYEAQ. This CDR3 has 14 residues. Germline trimming cut 6 bases from V and 5 bases from J; bases unmatched to any gene: 8. For the CDR3, the DNA is TGTGCCAGCAGACCTACAGGGGGGGGTACTGAAGCTTTCTTT. Its translation is CASRPTGGGTEAFF.

This clone was seen once. The rearrangement uses TRBV19 and TRBJ2-6; the match to TRBD1 covers 7 bases. J lost 7 bases, V lost 5 bases, and 2 bases had no gene match. Germline lookup yields CDR1 LNHDA and CDR2 SQIVND (reference sequence). The CDR3 runs 13 residues. The CDR3 is CASSDRVANVLTF. Here the CDR3 DNA reads TGTGCCAGTAGTGACAGGGTTGCCAACGTCCTGACTTTC.

In this sample, this clone turned up a few times. CDR3: CASSLASGTGNEKLFF. CDR3 in DNA: TGTGCCAGCAGCTTAGCGTCCGGGACAGGGAATGAAAAACTGTTTTTT. The rearrangement uses TRBV7-2 and TRBJ1-4; 9 nucleotides agree with TRBD1. This CDR3 comprises 16 residues. V trimming: 0 bases; J trimming: 5 bases; junction bases outside the gene matches: 4. Per germline, CDR1 SGHTA and CDR2 FQGNSA.

The chain couples TRBV9 to TRBJ2-5, with D perhaps TRBD2 (6 bases). Trimming cost V 0 bases and J 4 bases, with 13 bases left between them. CDR3 size: 15 residues. Per the germline V gene, CDR1 is SGDLS and CDR2 is YYNGEE. This CDR3 reads CASSVESGVGETQYF. For the CDR3, the DNA is TGTGCCAGCAGCGTAGAGTCGGGGGTGGGAGAGACCCAGTACTTC.

The gene calls are TRBV7-2 and TRBJ2-7; D perhaps matches TRBD2 (5 bases). V was trimmed by 5 bases and J by 0 bases, leaving 11 bases between them. The CDR3 extends over 14 amino acids. CDR1 is SGHTA, CDR2 FQGNSA, per germline. The CDR3 DNA sequence: TGTGCCAGCAGCGAATGGAGGCACTCCTACGAGCAGTACTTC. The encoded protein is CASSEWRHSYEQYF.